The 13 T cell receptor beta chains below all came from one sample that was sequenced in a study of CD4+ T cells in melanoma. The protocol was immunoSEQ multiplex PCR, while the TCRdb copy is restricted to in-frame clones and leaves out a portion. The sample gives 15,000 to 20,000 clones, roughly 80% of which show up once; roughly 5.4% is in the top ten. The sequenced sample was cells from a culture (not recorded whether cultured in vitro). The receptors derive from a human donor with melanoma.

In this sample, this clone turned up a few times. The rearrangement links TRBV2 to TRBJ1-2; TRBD1 agrees at 7 bases. The CDR3 covers 12 residues. V was pared by 8 bases and J by 5 bases, with 5 bases of the junction left unmatched. CDR1 is SNHLY, CDR2 FYNNEI, per germline. CDR3 loop: CASVGQLYGYTF. In DNA form, the CDR3 reads TGTGCCAGCGTGGGACAGTTGTATGGCTACACCTTC.

J is TRBJ2-3 and V is TRBV19, with 8 bases that match TRBD2. Losses at the gene ends were 4 bases for V and 4 bases for J; bases not matched to a gene: 4. CDR3 length: 14 residues. The germline CDR1 and CDR2 sequences are LNHDA and SQIVND (reference sequence). For the CDR3, the DNA is TGTGCCAGTAGTAAACTAGCGGTAGCAGATACGCAGTATTTT. Translating it yields CASSKLAVADTQYF.

The chain combines TRBV5-6 with TRBJ1-2; no clear D gene. This CDR3 spans 14 amino acids. With 4 bases removed from V and 7 bases from J, the gap between germline ends came to 17 bases. Germline loops: CDR1 SGHDT, CDR2 YYEEEE. The CDR3 spells CASSVRWVGSGYTF. In DNA form, the CDR3 reads TGTGCCAGCAGCGTACGATGGGTGGGGTCTGGCTACACCTTC.

The rearrangement joins TRBV10-3 to TRBJ1-5; D might be TRBD1 (6 bases). Germline V gene lookup returns CDR1 ENHRY and CDR2 SYGVKD. Trimming cost V 2 bases and J 6 bases, with 17 bases left between them. CDR3 length equals 16 residues. Here the CDR3 reads CAISEGDKAGSQPQHF. Written as DNA, the CDR3 is TGTGCCATCAGTGAGGGGGACAAGGCAGGTTCTCAGCCCCAGCATTTT.

The chain employs TRBV2 and TRBJ1-5; no clear D gene. Trimming stripped 9 bases from V and 3 bases from J, with 15 bases between. This CDR3 spans 14 amino acids. From germline, CDR1 is SNHLY and CDR2 FYNNEI. In nucleotides, the CDR3 is TGTGCCAGGTCCACTACCGGGTCCAATCAGCCCCAGCATTTT. Its protein is CARSTTGSNQPQHF. The variable domain in full, with the rest retrieved from reference TRBV2 and TRBJ1-5, is EPEVTQTPSHQVTQMGQEVILRCVPISNHLYFYWYRQILGQKVEFLVSFYNNEISEKSEIFDDQFSVERPDGSNFTLKIRSTKLEDSAMYFCARSTTGSNQPQHFGDGTRLSIL.

This clone came up a few times. The chain couples TRBV15 to TRBJ1-6, with D perhaps matching TRBD1 (5 bases). With 0 bases removed from V and 9 bases from J, the gap between germline ends came to 15 bases. The CDR3 contains 16 residues. Per the germline V gene, CDR1 is LNHNV and CDR2 is YYDKDF (reference sequence). In DNA, the CDR3 is TGTGCCACCAGCAGAGACTCGGCAGGGCCCCGTTCACCCCTCCACTTT. This gives the protein CATSRDSAGPRSPLHF.

This clone has a handful of counts. V and J are TRBV11-2 and TRBJ1-1, with D possibly TRBD1 on 6 matching bases. The V end was cut by 5 bases, the J end by 1 base, with 14 bases between. This CDR3 has 15 amino acids. In germline, CDR1 is SGHAT, CDR2 FQNNGV. CDR3: CASSQGGGWNTEAFF. For the CDR3, the DNA is TGTGCCAGCAGCCAAGGGGGGGGATGGAACACTGAAGCTTTCTTT.

The V and J genes are TRBV30 and TRBJ1-5, with 9 bases matching TRBD1. The V segment lost 4 bases and the J segment 12 bases; nucleotides outside the gene matches: 16. CDR1 and CDR2 (germline): GTSNPN, SVGIG (reference sequence). This CDR3 comprises 15 residues. The CDR3 DNA reads as TGTGCCTGGACTCCCATGGGGACAGGGAACGTACACCAGCATTTT. Translated: CAWTPMGTGNVHQHF. Full variable domain (missing parts from reference TRBV30 and TRBJ1-5): SQTIHQWPATLVQPVGSPLSLECTVEGTSNPNLYWYRQAAGRGLQLLFYSVGIGQISSEVPQNLSASRPQDRQFILSSKKLLLSDSGFYLCAWTPMGTGNVHQHFGDGTRLSIL.

CDR3 in amino acids: CASSIGTVPMMYF. DNA for the CDR3: TGTGCCAGTAGTATCGGGACAGTACCCATGATGTACTTC. The V and J genes are TRBV19 and TRBJ2-7, with 7 bases fitting TRBD1. This CDR3 region has 13 residues. The V gene end was trimmed by 3 bases and the J gene end by 12 bases; junction bases not matched to a gene: 11. Germline loops: CDR1 LNHDA, CDR2 SQIVND (reference sequence).

The chain carries TRBV25-1 and TRBJ1-4, with TRBD1 as a possible D gene (5 bases). This CDR3 region has 15 residues. From germline, CDR1 is MGHDK and CDR2 SYGVNS. V lost 6 bases and J 11 bases, leaving 22 bases between the germline ends. For the CDR3, the DNA is TGTGCCAGCAGGGGGCAGGGAGGGTCTTCAAGGAAACTGTTTTTT. Translating it yields CASRGQGGSSRKLFF.

The chain combines TRBV7-3 with TRBJ2-1, with 8 bases that match TRBD1. This CDR3 region has 16 residues. The V gene's germline CDR1 is SGHTA and CDR2 FQGTGA. The V and J ends lost 5 bases and 10 bases, in that order; junction bases with no gene match: 16. The CDR3, as DNA: TGTGCCAGCAGCCTCAAAGCCGGGACAGGCTTTAAGGAGCAGTTCTTC. Its translation is CASSLKAGTGFKEQFF.

This clone has more than one count but fewer than ten. This rearrangement joins TRBV4-1 to TRBJ2-3, with no clear D. The CDR3 sequence is 17 residues long. The germline V gene has CDR1 MGHRA and CDR2 YSYEKL. V shed 3 bases and J shed 3 bases, with 19 bases lying between them. CDR3 nucleotide sequence: TGCGCCAGCAGCCAGACTCCATTCCAAGTTAAGACAGATACGCAGTATTTT. Protein sequence: CASSQTPFQVKTDTQYF.

The chain employs TRBV5-1 and TRBJ1-1, with 12 positions matching TRBD1. This CDR3 region has 17 residues. The J segment lost 4 bases and the V segment lost 2 bases, leaving 9 bases of the junction unmatched. Germline V gene sequence: CDR1 SGHRS, CDR2 YFSETQ. The CDR3 spells CASSFNPGQGARTEAFF. The CDR3 DNA reads as TGCGCCAGCAGCTTTAATCCGGGACAGGGGGCGCGCACTGAAGCTTTCTTT.